One and the same sample provided the 17 T cell receptor beta chains below, sequenced in a study of cytomegalovirus exposure and HLA in healthy donors. 60 Vbeta and 13 Jbeta primers were used in PCR. TCRdb's table, derived via immunoSEQ multiplex PCR, lists solely in-frame clones and lacks some. In the table there are about 170,000 clones, 73% of which are singletons. The sample was PBMCs. The receptor source for this set is a woman in her late teens or twenties in good health and CMV-seropositive.

V is TRBV5-1 and J is TRBJ2-1; tentative D call: TRBD1 (5 bases). CDR1 SGHRS and CDR2 YFSETQ come from the germline V gene. The CDR3 runs to 13 residues. V shed 5 bases and J shed 7 bases, with 13 bases lying between them. The CDR3 sequence is CASSQGMGNEQFF. The DNA for the CDR3 is TGCGCCAGCAGTCAGGGAATGGGGAATGAGCAGTTCTTC.

This rearrangement joins TRBV18 to TRBJ1-2; maybe TRBD1 (5 bases). Trimming removed 2 bases from V and 1 base from J, with 14 bases in between. This CDR3 is 16 amino acids long. Germline-derived CDR1 and CDR2 are KGHSH and LQKENI. In nucleotides, the CDR3 is TGTGCCAGCTCACCAATGGGAGGGGTCAGTAACTATGGCTACACCTTC. Translation: CASSPMGGVSNYGYTF.

This clone came up a few times. V gene TRBV7-9 combines with J gene TRBJ1-1, with 8 bases aligning to TRBD1. The CDR3 is made up of 16 amino acids. The germline CDR1 and CDR2 sequences are SEHNR and FQNEAQ (reference sequence). V was clipped by 1 base and J by 6 bases; unmatched bases: 10. CDR3 bases: TGTGCCAGCAGCTTAGTGATTCAGGGGGCCGGGTCTGAAGCTTTCTTT. Translated: CASSLVIQGAGSEAFF.

This clone was seen only a few times. The chain recombines TRBV5-4 with TRBJ2-5; 13 bases line up with TRBD2. This CDR3 has 17 residues. The V segment lost 4 bases and the J segment 2 bases; nucleotides outside the gene matches: 8. Germline V gene sequence: CDR1 SGHNT, CDR2 YYREEE (reference sequence). The chain's CDR3 is CASSRGLAGELQETQYF. The CDR3 DNA reads TGTGCCAGCAGCCGAGGACTAGCGGGAGAACTTCAAGAGACCCAGTACTTC.

V usage is TRBV2 and J usage is TRBJ2-5; TRBD2 agrees at 9 bases. V was clipped by 11 bases and J by 9 bases; unmatched bases: 10. The CDR3 loop spans 12 amino acids. Germline lookup yields CDR1 SNHLY and CDR2 FYNNEI. The CDR3 bases are TGTGCCGGATTAGCGGGGGTGAGGGCCCAGTACTTC. Translated, it gives CAGLAGVRAQYF.

The chain combines TRBV10-3 with TRBJ1-1, with 7 nucleotides matching TRBD1. This CDR3 has 14 amino acids. Per the germline V gene, CDR1 is ENHRY and CDR2 is SYGVKD. V was clipped by 4 bases and J by 4 bases; unmatched bases: 6. The CDR3 DNA follows: TGTGCCATCAGTGGGACAGGAGAAGGCACTGAAGCTTTCTTT. Protein: CAISGTGEGTEAFF.

This rearrangement joins TRBV1 to TRBJ2-7; the table assigns TRBD2, which was not confirmed against the DNA. TRBV1 is designated a pseudogene. CDR3 length: 13 residues. CDR3 protein: CTSSPGLEGEQYF. CDR3 sequence (DNA): TGCACCAGCAGCCCTGGACTAGAAGGCGAGCAGTACTTC.

The chain carries TRBV28 and TRBJ2-7; D is possibly TRBD1 (6 bases). Germline CDR1 is MDHEN and CDR2 is SYDVKM. The CDR3 loop spans 16 amino acids. The ends were cut back, 8 bases at V and 0 bases at J, with 20 bases in the middle. The CDR3 DNA follows: TGTGCCAGCCCCCCCGGGACATCTCTTACCTCCTACGAGCAGTACTTC. Its translation: CASPPGTSLTSYEQYF.

The chain couples TRBV29-1 to TRBJ2-7; no clear D gene. Per germline, CDR1 SQVTM and CDR2 ANQGSEA. V was shortened by 6 bases and J by 1 base, with 7 bases between the two germline ends. This CDR3 has 11 amino acids. The CDR3 protein is CSVAQSYEQYF. The CDR3 nucleotides are TGCAGCGTGGCCCAGTCCTACGAGCAGTACTTC.

V and J are TRBV19 and TRBJ1-1; 7 bases agree with TRBD1. Germline V gene sequence: CDR1 LNHDA, CDR2 SQIVND (reference sequence). After removal of 3 bases from V and 6 bases from J, the junction contained 16 bases not matched to a gene. The CDR3 is 17 residues long. The CDR3 region is CASSISTGQVVRAEAFF. In DNA, the CDR3 is TGTGCCAGTAGTATCTCGACAGGGCAAGTGGTGAGGGCTGAAGCTTTCTTT.

The rearrangement uses TRBV28 and TRBJ1-1; 10 bases match TRBD1. There are 12 residues in the CDR3. J gave up 10 bases and V 5 bases, and 4 bases lay outside the gene matches. Germline CDR1 reads MDHEN; CDR2 reads SYDVKM. The CDR3 reads CASSPGQGVAFF. For the CDR3, the DNA is TGTGCCAGCAGTCCTGGACAGGGGGTAGCTTTCTTT. Together with reference TRBV28 and TRBJ1-1, the CDR3 gives the full variable domain: DVKVTQSSRYLVKRTGEKVFLECVQDMDHENMFWYRQDPGLGLRLIYFSYDVKMKEKGDIPEGYSVSREKKERFSLILESASTNQTSMYLCASSPGQGVAFFGQGTRLTVV.

In DNA form, the CDR3 reads TGTGCCAGCAGCGGAACCCGGGGGGTCACATACAATGAGCAGTTCTTC. It specifies CASSGTRGVTYNEQFF. V and J are TRBV14 and TRBJ2-1; 7 nucleotides agree with TRBD2. Germline assignment: CDR1 SGHDN and CDR2 FVKESK. J was trimmed by 4 bases and V by 5 bases; bases with no gene match: 11. This CDR3 spans 16 amino acids. Looking up the rest from reference TRBV14 and TRBJ2-1 gives the full variable domain: EAGVTQFPSHSVIEKGQTVTLRCDPISGHDNLYWYRRVMGKEIKFLLHFVKESKQDESGMPNNRFLAERTGGTYSTLKVQPAELEDSGVYFCASSGTRGVTYNEQFFGPGTRLTVL.

The rearrangement joins TRBV28 to TRBJ2-5; maybe TRBD1 (5 bases). Germline V gives CDR1 MDHEN, CDR2 SYDVKM. V was shortened by 2 bases and J by 3 bases, with 13 bases between the two germline ends. This CDR3 is 15 amino acids long. As DNA, the CDR3 is TGTGCCAGCAGTTTACCCCGACAGTTTAAAGAGACCCAGTACTTC. As protein: CASSLPRQFKETQYF.

This sequence joins TRBV7-2 and TRBJ2-2; D is unclear. The V gene lost 3 bases and the J gene lost 2 bases, with 16 bases spanning the gap. Germline CDR1 reads SGHTA; CDR2 reads FQGNSA. The CDR3 has 17 amino acids. CDR3 protein: CASSLEPYQINTGELFF. The CDR3 region has the DNA TGTGCCAGCAGCTTGGAGCCCTACCAGATTAACACCGGGGAGCTGTTTTTT.

This chain joins TRBV18 and TRBJ2-2; D remains unclear. V gave up 2 bases and J gave up 0 bases, with 10 bases separating them. The CDR3 sequence is 16 residues long. CDR1 KGHSH and CDR2 LQKENI come from the germline V gene. Here the CDR3 DNA reads TGTGCCAGCTCACCATCGGTACCCGCGAACACCGGGGAGCTGTTTTTT. Its protein product is CASSPSVPANTGELFF.

This clone occurred a few times. V is TRBV30 and J is TRBJ2-7; D possibly corresponds to TRBD2 (6 bases). V shed 4 bases and J shed 3 bases, with 13 bases lying between them. The germline V gene encodes CDR1 GTSNPN and CDR2 SVGIG (reference sequence). This CDR3 has 13 residues. The CDR3 DNA is TGTGCCTGGAATGCGGGACCTGGCTACGAGCAGTACTTC. Translation: CAWNAGPGYEQYF. The complete variable domain, with remaining parts taken from reference TRBV30 and TRBJ2-7, reads SQTIHQWPATLVQPVGSPLSLECTVEGTSNPNLYWYRQAAGRGLQLLFYSVGIGQISSEVPQNLSASRPQDRQFILSSKKLLLSDSGFYLCAWNAGPGYEQYFGPGTRLTVT.

The chain carries TRBV12-5 and TRBJ1-6; D is unclear. The CDR3 spans 15 residues. The V gene's germline CDR1 is LGHNT and CDR2 FRNRAP. The germline V and J ends were trimmed by 6 bases and 3 bases, with 12 bases remaining between them. The CDR3 loop is CASGEDLFYNSPLHF. CDR3 sequence (DNA): TGTGCTAGTGGGGAGGACCTTTTCTATAATTCACCCCTCCACTTT.